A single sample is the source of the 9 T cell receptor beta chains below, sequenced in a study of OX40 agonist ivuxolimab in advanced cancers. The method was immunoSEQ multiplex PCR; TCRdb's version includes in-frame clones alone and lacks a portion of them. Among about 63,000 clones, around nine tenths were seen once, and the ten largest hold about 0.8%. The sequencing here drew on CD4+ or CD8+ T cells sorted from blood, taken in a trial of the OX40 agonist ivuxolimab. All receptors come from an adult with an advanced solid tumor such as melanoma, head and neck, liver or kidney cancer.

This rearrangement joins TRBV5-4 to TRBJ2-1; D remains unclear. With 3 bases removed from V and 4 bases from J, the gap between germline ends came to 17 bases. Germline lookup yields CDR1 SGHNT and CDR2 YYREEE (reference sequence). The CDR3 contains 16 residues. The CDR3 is CASSSMELGPYNEQFF. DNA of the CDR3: TGTGCCAGCAGCTCGATGGAGCTAGGTCCTTACAATGAGCAGTTCTTC.

CDR3 coding DNA: TGTGCCACCAGCGGGGGGACAGGGGGCGCCTTGGGCGAGCAGTACTTC. This codes for CATSGGTGGALGEQYF. The chain has TRBV15 and TRBJ2-7; 12 nucleotides agree with TRBD1. After removal of 5 bases from V and 6 bases from J, the junction contained 11 bases not matched to a gene. The length of the CDR3 is 16 residues. Germline V lookup: CDR1 LNHNV, CDR2 YYDKDF (reference sequence).

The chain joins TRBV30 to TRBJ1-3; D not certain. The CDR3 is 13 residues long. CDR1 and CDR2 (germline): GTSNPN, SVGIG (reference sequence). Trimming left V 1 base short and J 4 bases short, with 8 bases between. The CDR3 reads CAWSARFGNTIYF. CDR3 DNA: TGTGCCTGGAGTGCCCGATTCGGAAACACCATATATTTT.

In DNA, the CDR3 is TGTGCCATCCTCGGACAGGGTAACGAGCAGTACTTC. Encoded protein: CAILGQGNEQYF. The rearrangement uses TRBV2 and TRBJ2-7; 8 nucleotides line up with TRBD1. After removal of 10 bases from V and 5 bases from J, the junction contained 7 bases not matched to a gene. Per the germline V gene, CDR1 is SNHLY and CDR2 is FYNNEI. The CDR3 length is 12 residues.

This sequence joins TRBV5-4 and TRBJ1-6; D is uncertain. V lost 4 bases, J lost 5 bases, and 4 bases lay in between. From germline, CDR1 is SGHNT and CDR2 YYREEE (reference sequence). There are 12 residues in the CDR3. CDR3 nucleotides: TGTGCCAGCAGCCCGGATAATTCACCCCTCCACTTT. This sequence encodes CASSPDNSPLHF.

Here the CDR3 DNA reads TGCGCCAGCAGCTGGGGCCGGGACAGGGGCTACGAGCAGTACTTC. It translates to CASSWGRDRGYEQYF. This chain links TRBV5-1 with TRBJ2-7; 10 bases match TRBD1. J was trimmed by 3 bases and V by 3 bases; bases with no gene match: 6. CDR1 SGHRS and CDR2 YFSETQ come from the germline V gene. The CDR3 is 15 residues long.

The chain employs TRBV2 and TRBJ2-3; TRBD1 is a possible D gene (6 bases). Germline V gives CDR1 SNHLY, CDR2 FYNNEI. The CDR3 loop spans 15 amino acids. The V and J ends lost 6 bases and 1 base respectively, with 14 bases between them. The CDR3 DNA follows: TGTGCCAGCAGGGGGCGCCAGGGGCGCACAGATACGCAGTATTTT. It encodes CASRGRQGRTDTQYF.

The CDR3 spells CASSPYTGAGNTIYF. In DNA form, the CDR3 reads TGTGCCAGCAGCCCTTACACAGGGGCTGGAAACACCATATATTTT. This chain uses TRBV9 with TRBJ1-3; 7 nucleotides align to TRBD1. Germline assignment: CDR1 SGDLS and CDR2 YYNGEE. CDR3 length: 15 residues. The V and J ends lost 4 bases and 2 bases, in that order; junction bases with no gene match: 6.

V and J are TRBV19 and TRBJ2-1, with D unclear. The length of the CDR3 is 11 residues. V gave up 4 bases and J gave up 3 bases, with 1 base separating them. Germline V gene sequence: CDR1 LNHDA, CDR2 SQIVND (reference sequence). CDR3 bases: TGTGCCAGTAGTAACTACAATGAGCAGTTCTTC. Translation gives CASSNYNEQFF.